This TCR beta chain was captured by sequencing in a study of T cells in Graves' hyperthyroidism and ophthalmopathy. Study-wide findings and caveats: In simple terms, a model built on 13 V-J features told ophthalmopathy apart from stable hyperthyroidism. A median about 6.2 months before onset, the model predicted ophthalmopathy.

Per the germline V gene, CDR1 is WNHNN and CDR2 is SYGVQD (reference sequence). CDR3 length: 16 residues. The J segment lost 2 bases and the V segment lost 6 bases, leaving 7 bases of the junction unmatched. Regarding this clonotype: The target antigen is unknown. Since a much larger clone is just one base distant, this may be a read error. This CDR3 is missing its conserved last phenylalanine or tryptophan, likely due to a read error.

Amplified regions were TCR beta CDR3 sequences from RNA transcripts. Initially, a first-round RT-PCR of the TCR CDR3 employed the HTBI primer set. TCRdb re-called the multiplex PCR reads through MiXCR, storing one row per CDR3 protein. The sample carries about 420,000 distinct CDR3 sequences, roughly 13% recorded once. The receptor comes from a woman aged 18-29 years with Graves' hyperthyroidism. The chain carries TRBV10-1 and TRBJ1-2, with 12 bases identical to TRBD1. Sequences were obtained from blood. CDR3 loop: CASRGQGAEKNYGYTL. The CDR3 DNA is TGCGCCAGCAGGGGACAGGGGGCCGAGAAAAACTATGGCTACACCCTC.